This TCR beta chain was profiled in a study of blood T cell repertoires in COVID-19. Study in general: Acute-phase and convalescent COVID-19 samples originated in the United States, Italy and Spain.

Trimming removed 4 bases at V and 7 bases at J, with 15 bases between. Germline V lookup: CDR1 KGHDR, CDR2 SFDVKD. This CDR3 spans 15 amino acids. In Seattle, patients joined the study during active infection and were tracked longitudinally. The repertoire was sequenced with immunoSEQ multiplex PCR; TCRdb's copy has only in-frame clones and lacks some. The table records about 64,000 clones, more than 75% of them present only once. This rearrangement joins TRBV24-1 to TRBJ1-4, with a weak D call TRBD1 (6 bases). Material for sequencing was peripheral blood. The TCR sequence derives from a man in his sixties with COVID-19, enrolled during active disease. DNA for the CDR3: TGTGCCACCAGTGAGGGGACACTAGGAAGTGAAAAACTGTTTTTT. Protein: CATSEGTLGSEKLFF.